One sample yielded the 27 T cell receptor beta chains listed below, sequenced in a study of blood T cell dynamics during melanoma immunotherapy. Using immunoSEQ multiplex PCR, the repertoire was profiled, and TCRdb retains in-frame clones only, with some absent. The table has about 13,000 clones, roughly 86% seen once. Time point meaning: pre-treatment baseline. Sequences were derived from blood, sampled from a patient treated with checkpoint blockade. These TCRs come from a human donor with melanoma.

This chain connects TRBV4-1 to TRBJ1-1, with a possible D match to TRBD1 (5 bases). The CDR3 runs to 14 residues. The ends were cut back, 3 bases at V and 8 bases at J, with 16 bases in the middle. Per the germline V gene, CDR1 is MGHRA and CDR2 is YSYEKL. CDR3 bases: TGCGCCAGCAGCCACATTATGCCGCGGGACGAAGCTTTCTTT. Its translation is CASSHIMPRDEAFF.

The chain links TRBV11-3 to TRBJ2-3; TRBD1 might be the D (6 bases). Trimming pared 1 base from V and 4 bases from J, leaving 9 bases between. CDR3 size: 14 residues. Germline loops: CDR1 SGHNT, CDR2 YENEEA. DNA for the CDR3: TGTGCCAGCAGCTTAGGTGGACAGTCAGATACGCAGTATTTT. Its translation: CASSLGGQSDTQYF.

This chain joins TRBV20-1 and TRBJ2-3, with no clear D. The CDR3 contains 10 residues. Germline-derived CDR1 and CDR2 are DFQATT and SNEGSKA (reference sequence). The CDR3 sequence is CSVDHLNGYF. CDR3 bases: TGCAGCGTAGACCATCTTAATGGGTATTTT.

The chain uses TRBV25-1 and TRBJ2-3; weak D call: TRBD1 (6 bases). In germline, CDR1 is MGHDK, CDR2 SYGVNS. Trimming took off 6 bases at V and 2 bases at J, with 9 bases between the two ends. The CDR3 has 13 amino acids. In DNA, the CDR3 is TGTGCCAGCAGGGACAGATCCACAGATACGCAGTATTTT. It encodes CASRDRSTDTQYF.

The rearrangement links TRBV30 to TRBJ2-2; unclear D gene. Trimming shortened V by 5 bases and J by 6 bases, and 10 bases separated the two germline ends. The CDR3 contains 12 residues. Per germline, CDR1 GTSNPN and CDR2 SVGIG (reference sequence). In nucleotides, the CDR3 is TGTGCCTGGGCTGGGAAGCCCGGGGAGCTGTTTTTT. Translating gives CAWAGKPGELFF.

V is TRBV6-9 and J is TRBJ1-1; D unresolved. CDR3 length: 15 residues. Trimming cost V 0 bases and J 0 bases, with 8 bases left between them. Germline V gives CDR1 MNHGY, CDR2 SVAAGI. CDR3 nucleotides: TGTGCCAGCAGTTATTCGGTTGAGGTGAACACTGAAGCTTTCTTT. Translating it yields CASSYSVEVNTEAFF.

The chain combines TRBV11-3 with TRBJ2-3; D is undetermined. Germline CDR1 SGHNT, CDR2 YENEEA. This CDR3 region has 14 residues. The ends were cut back, 0 bases at V and 1 base at J, with 5 bases in the middle. The CDR3 spells CASSLERGTDTQYF. The CDR3 DNA reads as TGTGCCAGCAGCTTAGAAAGGGGCACAGATACGCAGTATTTT.

This clone showed up just a few times. The chain recombines TRBV7-2 with TRBJ1-2; D remains unclear. CDR3 length: 13 residues. Germline CDR1 and CDR2: SGHTA and FQGNSA. V was trimmed by 1 base and J by 4 bases, leaving 7 bases between them. DNA for the CDR3: TGTGCCAGCAGCTTAGGAGTCGGCTATGGCTACACCTTC. This encodes CASSLGVGYGYTF.

CDR3 sequence (DNA): TGTGCCAGCAGCTTGCGACTAGCGGGAGCCTACGAGCAGTACTTC. It yields the protein CASSLRLAGAYEQYF. J is TRBJ2-7 and V is TRBV5-5, with 12 positions matching TRBD2. CDR3 length: 15 residues. Germline lookup yields CDR1 SGHKS and CDR2 YYEKEE (reference sequence). V lost 1 base, J lost 2 bases, and 1 base stayed unmatched.

The rearrangement links TRBV10-1 to TRBJ2-3, with 7 nucleotides matching TRBD2. Germline assignment: CDR1 WNHNN and CDR2 SYGVQD (reference sequence). The trim removed 3 bases at V and 5 bases at J, leaving 5 bases unmatched. This CDR3 is built from 14 residues. The CDR3, as DNA: TGCGCCAGCAGTGAAATGGCTAGCGGAGATACGCAGTATTTT. Its protein is CASSEMASGDTQYF.

The chain joins TRBV5-5 to TRBJ2-7; 9 nucleotides match TRBD1. V trimming: 1 base; J trimming: 7 bases; junction bases outside the gene matches: 6. The CDR3 is 14 residues long. Germline V gene data show CDR1 as SGHKS and CDR2 as YYEKEE (reference sequence). The CDR3 protein is CASSLYRGRGEQYF. As DNA, the CDR3 is TGTGCCAGCAGCTTGTACAGGGGGCGCGGGGAGCAGTACTTC.

The chain joins TRBV11-2 to TRBJ1-2; 7 nucleotides agree with TRBD1. CDR3 length: 13 amino acids. Germline assignment: CDR1 SGHAT and CDR2 FQNNGV. The junction had 13 bases not matched to a gene; V was cut back by 4 bases and J by 14 bases. The DNA of the CDR3 is TGTGCCAGCAGCTCTGCCGGGACAGCGACTTGGACCTTC. Its protein product is CASSSAGTATWTF.

In regard to this clone: One end of the junction is discordant with germline, which a read error may explain. The DNA of the CDR3 is TGCGCCAGCAGCCCCGGAGGCGGGACAGGGACCTACGAGCAGTACTTC. It specifies CASSPGGGTGTYEQYF. The chain couples TRBV13 to TRBJ2-5, with 9 positions matching TRBD1. The tail of the sequence fits TRBJ2-7 better, so the J call may be wrong. The CDR3 extends over 16 amino acids. Germline V gene lookup returns CDR1 PRHDT and CDR2 FYEKMQ (reference sequence).

V is TRBV7-2 and J is TRBJ1-1, with TRBD1 matching over 7 bases. Germline lookup yields CDR1 SGHTA and CDR2 FQGNSA. J was trimmed by 11 bases and V by 8 bases; bases with no gene match: 14. The CDR3 runs to 13 residues. CDR3 region: CASRPYRDRAAFF. The CDR3 nucleotides read TGTGCCAGCCGACCCTATAGAGACAGGGCCGCTTTCTTT.

V and J are TRBV4-1 and TRBJ1-5; no clear D gene. Germline V gene lookup returns CDR1 MGHRA and CDR2 YSYEKL. This CDR3 has 12 amino acids. V was cut by 2 bases and J by 4 bases, with 3 bases left in between. CDR3 DNA: TGCGCCAGCAGCCAATCTAATCAGCCCCAGCATTTT. Translating gives CASSQSNQPQHF.

The V and J genes are TRBV18 and TRBJ2-7; 7 bases line up with TRBD1. The V segment lost 2 bases and the J segment 2 bases; nucleotides outside the gene matches: 6. The CDR3 length is 15 residues. Germline V gene sequence: CDR1 KGHSH, CDR2 LQKENI. CDR3 in DNA: TGTGCCAGCTCACCAAGGGACAGTCCCGCCTACGAGCAGTACTTC. It specifies CASSPRDSPAYEQYF.

The rearrangement uses TRBV14 and TRBJ1-1, with TRBD1 as a possible D gene (5 bases). Germline loops: CDR1 SGHDN, CDR2 FVKESK. CDR3 length equals 12 residues. Trimming stripped 4 bases from V and 10 bases from J, with 13 bases between. The CDR3 DNA sequence: TGTGCCAGCAGCCTGCGGGACCATGCAGCTTTCTTT. It codes for CASSLRDHAAFF.

This clone was picked up a small number of times. This chain uses TRBV27 with TRBJ1-2; 10 nucleotides line up with TRBD1. This CDR3 comprises 13 residues. In germline, CDR1 is MNHEY, CDR2 SMNVEV (reference sequence). V shed 3 bases, J shed 8 bases, and the junction held 3 bases outside the gene matches. As DNA, the CDR3 is TGTGCCAGCAGTTTCGACAGGGGGCTGGGCTACACCTTC. This encodes CASSFDRGLGYTF.

V gene TRBV11-3 combines with J gene TRBJ2-1; 9 bases fit TRBD2. V was pared by 4 bases and J by 4 bases, with 2 bases of the junction left unmatched. The CDR3 totals 14 residues. Germline V lookup: CDR1 SGHNT, CDR2 YENEEA. CDR3 sequence (DNA): TGTGCCAGCAGCTCGCGGGAGGGATACAATGAGCAGTTCTTC. Protein: CASSSREGYNEQFF.

The chain has TRBV11-1 and TRBJ2-6; 9 bases align to TRBD1. Germline V gives CDR1 SGHAT, CDR2 FQDESV (reference sequence). V gave up 5 bases and J gave up 4 bases; unmatched junction bases: 12. The CDR3 runs to 18 residues. The CDR3 loop reads CASSDNPQGAKGANVLTF. In DNA form, the CDR3 reads TGTGCCAGCAGCGACAACCCACAGGGGGCGAAAGGGGCCAACGTCCTGACTTTC.

This clone was counted a single time. The V gene is TRBV2, the J gene TRBJ2-6; D unclear. The germline V and J ends were trimmed by 6 bases and 5 bases, with 23 bases remaining between them. The CDR3 runs to 18 residues. The germline CDR1 and CDR2 sequences are SNHLY and FYNNEI. The CDR3 spells CASSCNFTIQSRANVLTF. In DNA form, the CDR3 reads TGTGCCAGCAGCTGTAATTTTACGATACAAAGTCGGGCCAACGTCCTGACTTTC.

The V call is TRBV6-1, the J call TRBJ1-4, with D hard to call. V gave up 8 bases and J gave up 10 bases, with 14 bases separating them. Per germline, CDR1 MNHNS and CDR2 SASEGT. This CDR3 region has 12 residues. CDR3 in amino acids: CASGQEEGKLFF. The CDR3 nucleotides are TGTGCCAGCGGTCAAGAGGAGGGAAAACTGTTTTTT.

The chain recombines TRBV6-6 with TRBJ1-1; 7 bases match TRBD1. CDR3 length: 14 residues. Germline CDR1 and CDR2: MNHNY and SVGAGI (reference sequence). Unmatched junction bases numbered 12, after V lost 8 bases and J lost 6 bases. CDR3 bases: TGTGCCAGCTCCTCCTGGAACAGGGGTGCTGAAGCTTTCTTT. Translation: CASSSWNRGAEAFF.

This clone is a singleton in its sample. V gene TRBV6-5 combines with J gene TRBJ2-2; D gene unclear. Germline V CDR1 and CDR2: MNHEY, SVGAGI. Trimming cost V 4 bases and J 6 bases, with 12 bases left between them. This CDR3 region has 14 residues. For the CDR3, the DNA is TGTGCCAGCAGTTCGCGGATGGACCCCGGGGAGCTGTTTTTT. This sequence encodes CASSSRMDPGELFF.

The chain employs TRBV28 and TRBJ2-3; 8 positions agree with TRBD2. Germline lookup yields CDR1 MDHEN and CDR2 SYDVKM. The CDR3 contains 12 residues. The junction had 9 bases not matched to a gene; V was cut back by 7 bases and J by 12 bases. In DNA form, the CDR3 reads TGTGCCAGCACTCTGGGAGGGACTAGTCAGTATTTT. Translated: CASTLGGTSQYF.

The CDR3 sequence is CASSAGQGRKSNTGELFF. The CDR3 coding sequence is TGTGCCAGCAGCGCAGGCCAGGGACGTAAATCGAACACCGGGGAGCTGTTTTTT. The chain combines TRBV9 with TRBJ2-2; tentatively, D is TRBD1 or TRBD2 (5 bases each). Germline values: CDR1 SGDLS, CDR2 YYNGEE. The CDR3 spans 18 residues. Trimming took 3 bases from V and 0 from J, leaving 18 bases between them. The variable domain in full, completed from reference TRBV9 and TRBJ2-2, reads DSGVTQTPKHLITATGQRVTLRCSPRSGDLSVYWYQQSLDQGLQFLIQYYNGEERAKGNILERFSAQQFPDLHSELNLSSLELGDSALYFCASSAGQGRKSNTGELFFGEGSRLTVL.

This clone was seen only once. J is TRBJ2-1 and V is TRBV13, with 8 bases fitting TRBD2. Germline values: CDR1 PRHDT, CDR2 FYEKMQ (reference sequence). With V trimmed by 4 bases and J by 4 bases, 15 bases remained unmatched. This CDR3 region has 18 residues. CDR3 nucleotides: TGTGCCAGCAGCTCCCTCCGACCCACTAGCGGACTATACAATGAGCAGTTCTTC. It codes for CASSSLRPTSGLYNEQFF. The variable domain in full, completed from reference TRBV13 and TRBJ2-1, reads AAGVIQSPRHLIKEKRETATLKCYPIPRHDTVYWYQQGPGQDPQFLISFYEKMQSDKGSIPDRFSAQQFSDYHSELNMSSLELGDSALYFCASSSLRPTSGLYNEQFFGPGTRLTVL.